The TCR beta chain under discussion was sequenced for a study of blood T cell repertoires in COVID-19. On the study more broadly: Donors in the United States, Italy and Spain gave samples during acute or convalescent COVID-19. The cDNA or gDNA used as material had been derived from T cells, B-cell-depleted T cells, or PBMCs.

Original processing notes: Reference gene primer amplification gave nucleated cell count estimates. The repertoire was sequenced with immunoSEQ multiplex PCR; TCRdb's copy has only in-frame clones and lacks some. The V and J calls and the clone size are those of that table, but D and trimming were determined from the DNA. The table records about 59,000 clones, about 80% of them present only once. V was clipped by 0 bases and J by 0 bases, with 18 bases between them. This CDR3 has 19 residues. Per the germline V gene, CDR1 is LNHDA and CDR2 is SQIVND (reference sequence). Sequences were obtained from peripheral blood. This receptor was obtained from a woman at least 80 years old with acute or convalescent COVID-19. The rearrangement links TRBV19 to TRBJ1-5, with D maybe TRBD1 (5 bases). The CDR3 reads CASSIDRSWLQDSNQPQHF. CDR3 nucleotides: TGTGCCAGTAGTATAGATCGGTCGTGGCTACAGGATAGCAATCAGCCCCAGCATTTT.